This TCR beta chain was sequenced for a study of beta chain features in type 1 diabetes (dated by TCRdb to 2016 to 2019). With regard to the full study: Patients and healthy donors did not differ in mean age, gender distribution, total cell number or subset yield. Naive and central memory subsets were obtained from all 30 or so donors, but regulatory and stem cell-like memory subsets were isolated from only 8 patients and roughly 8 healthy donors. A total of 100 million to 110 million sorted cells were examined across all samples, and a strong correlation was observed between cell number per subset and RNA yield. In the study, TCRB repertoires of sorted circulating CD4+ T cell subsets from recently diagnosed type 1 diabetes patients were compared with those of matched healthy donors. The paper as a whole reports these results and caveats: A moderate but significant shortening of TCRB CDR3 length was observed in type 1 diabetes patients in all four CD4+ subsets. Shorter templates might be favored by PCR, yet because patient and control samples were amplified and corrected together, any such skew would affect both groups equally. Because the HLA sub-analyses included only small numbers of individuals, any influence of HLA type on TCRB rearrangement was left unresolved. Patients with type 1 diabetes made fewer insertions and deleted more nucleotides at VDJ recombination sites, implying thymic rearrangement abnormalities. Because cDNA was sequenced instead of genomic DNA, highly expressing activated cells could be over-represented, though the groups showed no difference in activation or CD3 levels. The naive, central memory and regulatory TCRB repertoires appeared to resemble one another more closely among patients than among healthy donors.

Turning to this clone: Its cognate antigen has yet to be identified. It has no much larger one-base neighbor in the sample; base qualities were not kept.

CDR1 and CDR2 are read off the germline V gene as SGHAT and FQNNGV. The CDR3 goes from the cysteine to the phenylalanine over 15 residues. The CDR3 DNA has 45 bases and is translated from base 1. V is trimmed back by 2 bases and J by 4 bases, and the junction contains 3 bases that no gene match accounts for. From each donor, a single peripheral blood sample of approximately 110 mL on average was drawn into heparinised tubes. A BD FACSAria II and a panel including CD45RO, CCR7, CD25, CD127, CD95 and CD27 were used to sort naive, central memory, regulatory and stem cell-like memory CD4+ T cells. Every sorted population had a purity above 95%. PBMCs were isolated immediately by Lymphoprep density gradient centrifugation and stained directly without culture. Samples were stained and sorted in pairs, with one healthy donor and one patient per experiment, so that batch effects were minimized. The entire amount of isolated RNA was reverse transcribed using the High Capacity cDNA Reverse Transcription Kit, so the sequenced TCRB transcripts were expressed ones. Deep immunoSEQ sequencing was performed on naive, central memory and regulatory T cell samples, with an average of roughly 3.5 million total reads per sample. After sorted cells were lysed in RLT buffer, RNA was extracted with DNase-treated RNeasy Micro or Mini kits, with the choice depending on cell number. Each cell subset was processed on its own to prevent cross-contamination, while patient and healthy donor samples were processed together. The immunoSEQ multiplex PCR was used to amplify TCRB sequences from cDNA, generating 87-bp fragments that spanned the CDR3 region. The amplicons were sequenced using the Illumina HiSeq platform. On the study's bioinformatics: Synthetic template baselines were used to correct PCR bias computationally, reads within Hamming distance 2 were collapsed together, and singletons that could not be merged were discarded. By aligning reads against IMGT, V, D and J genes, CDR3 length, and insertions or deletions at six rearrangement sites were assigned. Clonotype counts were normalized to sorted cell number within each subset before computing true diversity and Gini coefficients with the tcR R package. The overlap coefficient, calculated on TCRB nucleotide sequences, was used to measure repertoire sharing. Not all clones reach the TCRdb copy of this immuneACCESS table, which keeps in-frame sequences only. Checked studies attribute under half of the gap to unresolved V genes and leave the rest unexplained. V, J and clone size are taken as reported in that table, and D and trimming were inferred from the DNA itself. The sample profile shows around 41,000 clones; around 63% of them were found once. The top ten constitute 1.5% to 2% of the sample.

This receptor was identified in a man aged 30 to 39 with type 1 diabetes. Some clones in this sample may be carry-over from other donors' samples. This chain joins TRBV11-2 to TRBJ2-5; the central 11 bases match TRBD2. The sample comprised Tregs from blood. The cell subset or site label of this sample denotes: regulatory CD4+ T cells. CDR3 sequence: CASSLPSGGRETQYF. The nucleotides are TGTGCCAGCAGCTTACCTAGCGGGGGGAGAGAGACCCAGTACTTC.